This is a list of T cell receptor beta chains from one sample in a study of blood T cell repertoires in COVID-19. Here immunoSEQ multiplex PCR was the method, and the copy in TCRdb shows in-frame clones only, minus some. The table lists 130,000 or so clones, around 80% of them singletons. What was sequenced was PBMCs or T cells enriched from blood (not recorded which). The source of these receptors is a man aged 35-49 years with acute COVID-19. Each CDR3 is given with its conserved first and last residue. Fields, in order: clone size, V gene, D gene, J gene, CDR3 DNA, CDR3 protein. A D gene is named only where the DNA matches it firmly. Clone size is given for some rows only: seen once, a few or many times, or a class if the clone is expanded.

-	TRBV5-1	-	TRBJ2-5	TGCGCCAGCAGCTTGGATCCCTCCCGGGAGACCCAGTACTTC	CASSLDPSRETQYF
-	TRBV6-5	TRBD1	TRBJ1-2	TGTGCCAGCATTAAGACAGGGGGGAACCTCTCTGGCTACACCTTC	CASIKTGGNLSGYTF
-	TRBV9	-	TRBJ1-1	TGTGCCAGCAGCACCCAAGGAGTGAACACTGAAGCTTTCTTT	CASSTQGVNTEAFF
-	TRBV6-2/TRBV6-3	-	TRBJ1-1	TGTGCCAGCAGTTACCCGGGGGGAGCTTTCTTT	CASSYPGGAFF
-	TRBV7-2	TRBD1	TRBJ2-3	TGTGCCAGCAGCTTTTACAGGGGAACAGATACGCAGTATTTT	CASSFYRGTDTQYF
-	TRBV7-9	-	TRBJ2-3	TGTGCCAGCAGCTTAGACGGAACAGGGCTAAGCACAGATACGCAGTATTTT	CASSLDGTGLSTDTQYF
-	TRBV18	-	TRBJ2-1	TGTGCCAGCTCACCACCAACCGGGCAGGGATCCTACAATGAGCAGTTCTTC	CASSPPTGQGSYNEQFF
few	TRBV19	-	TRBJ1-2	TGTGCCAGTAGTCCACCGGGAGGAGGCTACACCTTC	CASSPPGGGYTF
once	TRBV6-2/TRBV6-3	TRBD1	TRBJ2-7	TGTGCCAGCAGTTACTATTTAGTGACAGGGAACTCCTACGAGCAGTACTTC	CASSYYLVTGNSYEQYF
-	TRBV20-1	-	TRBJ1-1	TGCAGTGCTACCTCGGGACATCAAGCTTTCTTT	CSATSGHQAFF
-	TRBV18	-	TRBJ1-6	TGTGCCAGCTCCCGTGGGGCTGGGAATTCACCCCTCCACTTT	CASSRGAGNSPLHF
-	TRBV28	TRBD1	TRBJ1-1	TGTGCCAGCAGTTCGGGACAGGGACCCGCCACTGAAGCTTTCTTT	CASSSGQGPATEAFF
once	TRBV18	TRBD1	TRBJ2-2	TGTGCCAGCTCACCCGGGACAGGGGCTACCACCGGGGAGCTGTTTTTT	CASSPGTGATTGELFF
once	TRBV18	TRBD2	TRBJ2-3	TGTGCCAGCTCACCTAGGGAGGGGAGCACAGATACGCAGTATTTT	CASSPREGSTDTQYF
-	TRBV10-3	TRBD2	TRBJ2-2	TGTGCCATCAGGCCTAGCGGGAGGGGGAACACCGGGGAGCTGTTTTTT	CAIRPSGRGNTGELFF
few	TRBV28	TRBD2	TRBJ2-5	TGTGCTGCTGGGGCTAGCGGTCAGACCCAGTACTTC	CAAGASGQTQYF
-	TRBV25-1	TRBD1	TRBJ2-3	TGTGCCAGCAGTGGGGACAGTTCCTTCGAAGGTACGCAGTATTTT	CASSGDSSFEGTQYF
-	TRBV7-2	-	TRBJ2-7	TGTGCCAGCACCCCAGGCGGGGACCTCAGATACGAGCAGTACTTC	CASTPGGDLRYEQYF
-	TRBV7-3	-	TRBJ1-1	TGTGCCAGCAGCTTAACACGGTCCTCGAACACTGAAGCTTTCTTT	CASSLTRSSNTEAFF
few	TRBV28	TRBD1	TRBJ1-2	TGTGCCAGCAGCGTGACAGGGGGCATAGAAGACTATGGCTACACCTTC	CASSVTGGIEDYGYTF
-	TRBV7-3	TRBD2	TRBJ2-1	TGTGCCAGCAGCTTAACGCCTAGCGGGAGAGCTGACTACAATGAGCAGTTCTTC	CASSLTPSGRADYNEQFF
-	TRBV28	TRBD1	TRBJ1-1	TGTGCCAGCAGTCCCGCAGGGGGCGGGACTGAAGCTTTCTTT	CASSPAGGGTEAFF
few	TRBV27	-	TRBJ2-2	TGTGCCAGCAGTTTTGACGGCTCGGGCACCGGGGAGCTGTTTTTT	CASSFDGSGTGELFF
-	TRBV28	TRBD1	TRBJ1-6	TGTGCCAGCAGCACCACCGACAGGGTAGAGTCACCCCTCCACTTT	CASSTTDRVESPLHF
-	TRBV25-1	TRBD2	TRBJ2-5	TGTGCCAGCAGTGTCCAGGGCGGGGGGGAGACCCAGTACTTC	CASSVQGGGETQYF
-	TRBV3-1/TRBV3-2	-	TRBJ1-1	TGTGCCAGCAGCCTAGGCAGGGCCCCAAACACTGAAGCTTTCTTT	CASSLGRAPNTEAFF
-	TRBV27	-	TRBJ1-3	TGTGCCAGCCGAGAATTGGGGCCCTCTGGAAACACCATATATTTT	CASRELGPSGNTIYF
-	TRBV7-9	-	TRBJ2-2	TGTGCCAGCAGCACCCAGACCGGGGAGCTGTTTTTT	CASSTQTGELFF
-	TRBV3-1/TRBV3-2	TRBD2	TRBJ2-7	TGTGCCAGCCGACTAGCGGGGGGCTCCTACGAGCAGTACTTC	CASRLAGGSYEQYF
-	TRBV28	-	TRBJ2-2	TGTGCCAGCACGAGGCCGAACACCGGGGAGCTGTTTTTT	CASTRPNTGELFF
-	TRBV5-1	-	TRBJ2-7	TGCGCCAGCAGCTCGGGACAAAAGCCCTACGAGCAGTACTTC	CASSSGQKPYEQYF
once	TRBV3-1/TRBV3-2	TRBD1	TRBJ2-3	TGTGCCAGCAGCCAAGGGACAGGGGGCGCAAATACGCAGTATTTT	CASSQGTGGANTQYF
-	TRBV24-1	TRBD1	TRBJ2-5	TGTGCCACCAGTGAGTCCGGGACAGGGGATGGAGAGACCCAGTACTTC	CATSESGTGDGETQYF
-	TRBV5-1	-	TRBJ2-2	TGCGCCAGCAGCTTGGAAGGACTCAACACCGGGGAGCTGTTTTTT	CASSLEGLNTGELFF
-	TRBV5-4	TRBD2	TRBJ2-2	TGTGCCAGCAGCCTGGGGGGGACTAGAATCTCCGGGGAGCTGTTTTTT	CASSLGGTRISGELFF
-	TRBV6-4	-	TRBJ2-1	TGTGCCAGCAGTGAACAGGGAGCGAATGAGCAGTTCTTC	CASSEQGANEQFF
-	TRBV5-1	TRBD1	TRBJ1-4	TGCGCCAGCAGGGACAGGGTATATGAAAAACTGTTTTTT	CASRDRVYEKLFF
-	TRBV7-2	-	TRBJ1-2	TGTGCCAGCAGCTTAGGTTCAGGGAACTATGGCTACACCTTC	CASSLGSGNYGYTF
-	TRBV7-9	-	TRBJ2-3	TGTGCCAGCAGCGGGTTGGGGGCCCCAGATACGCAGTATTTT	CASSGLGAPDTQYF
-	TRBV30	TRBD2	TRBJ2-7	TGTGCCTCTAGCGGGGGGGGTCCCGAGCAGTACTTC	CASSGGGPEQYF
-	TRBV2	-	TRBJ1-1	TGTGCCAGCAGTGGACTCCTGAACACTGAAGCTTTCTTT	CASSGLLNTEAFF
-	TRBV10-1	-	TRBJ1-2	TGCGCCAGCAGTGAGGACAGAGACTGGGGTGGCTACACCTTC	CASSEDRDWGGYTF
-	TRBV28	TRBD1	TRBJ1-4	TGTGCCAGCACCTGGGACAGGGGGCAGGAAAAACTGTTTTTT	CASTWDRGQEKLFF
-	TRBV7-7	TRBD1	TRBJ2-1	TGTGCTAGCAGCACGGGACCCGATAAGGGGGCTGAGCAGTTCTTC	CASSTGPDKGAEQFF
-	TRBV7-3	TRBD1	TRBJ2-3	TGTGCCAGCAGCTTAAATAGCGCGGCAGGGGGTACAGATACGCAGTATTTT	CASSLNSAAGGTDTQYF
-	TRBV10-3	TRBD2	TRBJ2-3	TGTGCCATCAGTGGACTAGCGGGAGAAGATACGCAGTATTTT	CAISGLAGEDTQYF
-	TRBV5-5	-	TRBJ1-2	TGTGCCAGCAGCGCTTACAGGGAAGCAGACTATGGCTACACCTTC	CASSAYREADYGYTF
-	TRBV9	TRBD2	TRBJ2-1	TGTGCCAGCAGCGTCGGGACTAGCCGGATCAATGAGCAGTTCTTC	CASSVGTSRINEQFF
once	TRBV27	TRBD1	TRBJ2-5	TGTGCCAGCAGTTTTGGGGACAGGCAAGAGACCCAGTACTTC	CASSFGDRQETQYF
-	TRBV28	-	TRBJ2-7	TGTGCCAGCAGTTTAGGGGGCCGTCAGTACTTC	CASSLGGRQYF
-	TRBV27	TRBD1	TRBJ1-1	TGTGCCAGGGGGGCCCGGGACAGGGATTCGGAAGGCACTGAAGCTTTCTTT	CARGARDRDSEGTEAFF
-	TRBV30	-	TRBJ2-7	TGTGCCTGGAGTATAGGAGGGGCCTACGAGCAGTACTTC	CAWSIGGAYEQYF
-	TRBV6-5	-	TRBJ1-1	TGTGCCAGCACCGACCAGGGTACTGAAGCTTTCTTT	CASTDQGTEAFF
-	TRBV10-2	TRBD2	TRBJ2-1	TGCGCCAGCAGTGCTGTAGGGACTAGCAACGGTGAGCAGTTCTTC	CASSAVGTSNGEQFF
-	TRBV14	-	TRBJ2-1	TGTGCCAGCAGCCAAGGGGGACTGGCCAGCGGCTCCTACAATGAGCAGTTCTTC	CASSQGGLASGSYNEQFF
-	TRBV5-1	TRBD2	TRBJ2-2	TGCGCCAGCAGCCCGATGGGGGGGATGCTTAGCGGGGAGCTGTTTTTT	CASSPMGGMLSGELFF
-	TRBV5-6	TRBD2	TRBJ2-2	TGTGCCAGCAGCTTGTTGGGTAGCGGGGGGTTCACCGGGGAGCTGTTTTTT	CASSLLGSGGFTGELFF
-	TRBV19	TRBD1	TRBJ1-5	TGTGCCAGTAGTAAGGGGGCGGGCAATCAGCCCCAGCATTTT	CASSKGAGNQPQHF
few	TRBV7-9	-	TRBJ1-2	TGTGCCAGCAGCTTAGACAGCTCCTATGGCTACACCTTC	CASSLDSSYGYTF
-	TRBV18	-	TRBJ1-5	TGTGCCAGCTCACCCGGCGGGCCCCAGCCCCAGCATTTT	CASSPGGPQPQHF